The 20 T cell receptor beta chains reported below all come from one sample, sequenced in a study of T-cell memory formation after mild COVID-19. From the 5' RACE reads, TCRdb called clonotypes with MiXCR, one entry per CDR3 protein. Of around 390,000 distinct CDR3 sequences in the sample, 16% were seen once. The sample was PBMCs or a T cell subset sorted from them (not recorded which). The source of these receptors is a man aged 18-30 years who had mild COVID-19 (a few samples of this study predate the infection). Cell type and time point are not known.

This clonotype has at least ten counts. This chain uses TRBV5-1 with TRBJ2-5; D remains ambiguous. There are 13 residues in the CDR3. V was clipped by 2 bases and J by 5 bases, with 10 bases between them. The germline V gene has CDR1 SGHRS and CDR2 YFSETQ. The CDR3 here is CASSLQLGETQYF. For the CDR3, the DNA is TGCGCCAGCAGCTTACAACTCGGGGAGACCCAGTACTTC. The whole variable domain, remainder taken from reference TRBV5-1 and TRBJ2-5, is KAGVTQTPRYLIKTRGQQVTLSCSPISGHRSVSWYQQTPGQGLQFLFEYFSETQRNKGNFPGRFSGRQFSNSRSEMNVSTLELGDSALYLCASSLQLGETQYFGPGTRLLVL.

This clonotype was seen a handful of times. The gene calls are TRBV7-8 and TRBJ2-1, with 9 bases matching TRBD1. The junction had 7 bases not matched to a gene; V was cut back by 0 bases and J by 10 bases. This CDR3 contains 15 residues. The germline gives CDR1 SGHVS, CDR2 FQNEAQ. DNA for the CDR3: TGTGCCAGCAGCTTAGCGAAGGGACAGGGAATCGAGCAGTTCTTC. Translating gives CASSLAKGQGIEQFF. The full variable domain, completed using reference TRBV7-8 and TRBJ2-1, is GAGVSQSPRYKVAKRGQDVALRCDPISGHVSLFWYQQALGQGPEFLTYFQNEAQLDKSGLPSDRFFAERPEGSVSTLKIQRTQQEDSAVYLCASSLAKGQGIEQFFGPGTRLTVL.

This clonotype showed up many times. V and J are TRBV7-9 and TRBJ2-7, with TRBD1 matching 7 bases. With V trimmed by 0 bases and J by 5 bases, 7 bases remained unmatched. The CDR3 length is 15 residues. Germline CDR1 reads SEHNR; CDR2 reads FQNEAQ (reference sequence). CDR3 sequence (DNA): TGTGCCAGCAGCTTAGCCCACTCGACAGGGAACGAGCAGTACTTC. It is translated as CASSLAHSTGNEQYF.

This clonotype was observed a handful of times. This CDR3 is CASSLRAGQGHEQYF. The CDR3, as DNA: TGTGCCAGCAGCTTAAGGGCGGGACAGGGCCACGAGCAGTACTTC. This sequence joins TRBV7-9 and TRBJ2-7; 9 bases are shared with TRBD1. V shed 2 bases, J shed 5 bases, and the junction held 7 bases outside the gene matches. The CDR3 is made up of 15 amino acids. Germline CDR1 reads SEHNR; CDR2 reads FQNEAQ (reference sequence). The full variable domain, in which reference TRBV7-9 and TRBJ2-7 provide the parts outside the CDR3, is DTGVSQNPRHKITKRGQNVTFRCDPISEHNRLYWYRQTLGQGPEFLTYFQNEAQLEKSRLLSDRFSAERPKGSFSTLEIQRTEQGDSAMYLCASSLRAGQGHEQYFGPGTRLTVT.

The chain recombines TRBV7-2 with TRBJ2-2; no definite D call. Germline V CDR1 and CDR2: SGHTA, FQGNSA. The CDR3 runs to 18 residues. The V and J ends lost 4 bases and 1 base respectively, with 19 bases between them. CDR3 bases: TGTGCCAGCAGCTCAGATCTCGTGCGGCTAGGGAACACCGGGGAGCTGTTTTTT. Translated: CASSSDLVRLGNTGELFF.

This clonotype showed up just a few times. The chain is built from TRBV28 and TRBJ1-2, with D unclear. Germline-derived CDR1 and CDR2 are MDHEN and SYDVKM. The CDR3 totals 13 residues. Trimming removed 3 bases from V and 8 bases from J, with 13 bases in between. CDR3 in amino acids: CASSFSAGYGYTF. CDR3 nucleotides: TGTGCCAGCAGTTTTAGTGCCGGGTACGGCTACACCTTC.

Notes on this clonotype: A read error is possible here, since a much larger clone lies one base away. The rearrangement uses TRBV4-1 and TRBJ2-1, with D perhaps TRBD2 (5 bases). CDR3 size: 18 residues. Germline loops: CDR1 MGHRA, CDR2 YSYEKL. V was trimmed by 4 bases and J by 0 bases, leaving 19 bases between them. CDR3: CASSRDPQRFSSYNEQFF. In DNA, the CDR3 is TGCGCCAGCAGCCGAGACCCCCAGCGGTTTAGCTCCTACAATGAGCAGTTCTTC.

The chain recombines TRBV11-2 with TRBJ2-1, with 13 bases lining up with TRBD2. This CDR3 comprises 15 residues. Germline V gene data show CDR1 as SGHAT and CDR2 as FQNNGV. The junction had 1 base not matched to a gene; V was cut back by 4 bases and J by 4 bases. The CDR3 loop is CASSSTSGRYNEQFF. Here the CDR3 DNA reads TGTGCCAGCAGCTCGACTAGCGGGAGGTACAATGAGCAGTTCTTC.

This clonotype turned up a few times. J is TRBJ2-7 and V is TRBV2; 12 bases map to TRBD1. Germline V gene data show CDR1 as SNHLY and CDR2 as FYNNEI. After removal of 5 bases from V and 7 bases from J, the junction contained 6 bases not matched to a gene. This CDR3 spans 14 amino acids. The CDR3 region has the DNA TGTGCCAGCAGTAAGGGACAGGGGGCAAGGGAGCAGTACTTC. It encodes CASSKGQGAREQYF.

The V call is TRBV6-5, the J call TRBJ1-2; D uncertain. With 7 bases removed from V and 4 bases from J, the gap between germline ends came to 7 bases. CDR1 is MNHEY, CDR2 SVGAGI, per germline. This CDR3 contains 11 residues. The CDR3 nucleotides are TGTGCCAGCACGGACCGCTATGGCTACACCTTC. Encoded protein: CASTDRYGYTF.

This clonotype was found many times. The rearrangement links TRBV7-8 to TRBJ1-4; tentatively, D is TRBD1 (6 bases). The CDR3 runs to 14 residues. Germline V lookup: CDR1 SGHVS, CDR2 FQNEAQ. V lost 5 bases and J 7 bases, leaving 14 bases between the germline ends. CDR3 DNA: TGTGCCAGCAGCGCACAGGGCTGGGGTGAAAAACTGTTTTTT. Protein: CASSAQGWGEKLFF.

The rearrangement uses TRBV6-5 and TRBJ2-7; D gene unclear. Germline V lookup: CDR1 MNHEY, CDR2 SVGAGI. CDR3 size: 13 residues. V was clipped by 5 bases and J by 0 bases, with 8 bases between them. CDR3 region: CASSHLDSYEQYF. The CDR3, as DNA: TGTGCCAGCAGTCACCTTGACTCCTACGAGCAGTACTTC.

This chain links TRBV11-1 with TRBJ2-5; 8 nucleotides agree with TRBD1. The V and J ends lost 5 bases and 5 bases, in that order; junction bases with no gene match: 10. Germline lookup yields CDR1 SGHAT and CDR2 FQDESV (reference sequence). This CDR3 has 15 amino acids. For the CDR3, the DNA is TGTGCCAGCAGCGCATGGACAGGGAAGTCGGAGACCCAGTACTTC. It yields the protein CASSAWTGKSETQYF.

The CDR3 region is CSVVWESTDTQYF. CDR3 coding DNA: TGCAGCGTTGTCTGGGAATCCACAGATACGCAGTATTTT. V usage is TRBV29-1 and J usage is TRBJ2-3; D unresolved. This CDR3 contains 13 residues. The V and J ends lost 4 bases and 2 bases respectively, with 10 bases between them. In germline, CDR1 is SQVTM, CDR2 ANQGSEA.

The chain joins TRBV7-2 to TRBJ1-5, with a tentative D call TRBD1 (5 bases). This CDR3 spans 15 amino acids. CDR1 and CDR2 (germline): SGHTA, FQGNSA. The V end was cut by 2 bases, the J end by 6 bases, with 14 bases between. The CDR3 sequence is CASSLMDITAQPQHF. CDR3 nucleotides: TGTGCCAGCAGCTTAATGGACATCACTGCTCAGCCCCAGCATTTT.

This clonotype has a handful of counts. This chain connects TRBV20-1 to TRBJ2-1; D remains ambiguous. Germline assignment: CDR1 DFQATT and CDR2 SNEGSKA (reference sequence). The V end was cut by 6 bases, the J end by 9 bases, with 18 bases between. This CDR3 spans 13 amino acids. CDR3 amino acids: CSAKPGNLPEQFF. As DNA, the CDR3 is TGCAGTGCAAAGCCCGGAAACCTTCCTGAGCAGTTCTTC.

The table lists this clonotype with a few counts. V is TRBV7-9 and J is TRBJ2-4, with D possibly matching TRBD2 (5 bases). V lost 7 bases, J lost 8 bases, and 15 bases lay in between. This CDR3 is built from 13 residues. Germline lookup yields CDR1 SEHNR and CDR2 FQNEAQ (reference sequence). CDR3 amino acids: CASTPYPGDIQYF. The CDR3 bases are TGTGCCAGCACCCCTTACCCCGGGGACATTCAGTACTTC.

This clonotype was recorded many times. J is TRBJ1-1 and V is TRBV7-9; D is ambiguous. CDR1 SEHNR and CDR2 FQNEAQ come from the germline V gene (reference sequence). This CDR3 has 13 residues. V shed 4 bases and J shed 1 base, with 7 bases lying between them. As DNA, the CDR3 is TGTGCCAGCAGCTCCCGGCAGAACACTGAAGCTTTCTTT. This sequence encodes CASSSRQNTEAFF.

The chain links TRBV20-1 to TRBJ2-7; 7 bases line up with TRBD1. The CDR3 totals 14 residues. CDR1 is DFQATT and CDR2 is SNEGSKA in the germline V gene (reference sequence). Trimming cost V 1 base and J 2 bases; bases outside gene matches: 5. The CDR3: CSARGRGLTYEQYV. The DNA of the CDR3 is TGCAGTGCTAGAGGAAGGGGGCTGACCTACGAGCAGTACGTC.

The chain links TRBV20-1 to TRBJ2-5; the match to TRBD1 covers 7 bases. This CDR3 spans 14 amino acids. Germline values: CDR1 DFQATT, CDR2 SNEGSKA (reference sequence). Trimming took 1 base from V and 1 from J; bases not matched to a gene: 3. CDR3 sequence reads: CSARGGTAQETQYF. Written as DNA, the CDR3 is TGCAGTGCTAGAGGTGGGACAGCCCAAGAGACCCAGTACTTC.